What follows are 11 T cell receptor beta chains derived from one specimen sequenced in a study of cytomegalovirus exposure and HLA in healthy donors. The PCR employed 60 Vbeta primers together with 13 Jbeta primers. Measured with immunoSEQ multiplex PCR; TCRdb has only the in-frame clones, and not every one. The sample includes some 120,000 clones, 74% of them seen just once. Input material: PBMCs. The receptors were gathered from a woman aged 50 to 60 in good health and CMV-seropositive.

In this sample, this clone turned up a few times. The chain links TRBV7-2 to TRBJ1-2; 10 bases are shared with TRBD1. Germline V gene data show CDR1 as SGHTA and CDR2 as FQGNSA. Losses at the gene ends were 7 bases for V and 7 bases for J; bases not matched to a gene: 9. The CDR3 length is 14 residues. In DNA form, the CDR3 reads TGTGCCAGCACCCTTCACGGACAGGGGGGTGGCTACACCTTC. Protein sequence: CASTLHGQGGGYTF.

The chain carries TRBV29-1 and TRBJ2-7, with D possibly matching TRBD2 (6 bases). Deletions cut 7 bases from V and 6 bases from J, with 16 bases between. The CDR3 is made up of 12 amino acids. Germline V lookup: CDR1 SQVTM, CDR2 ANQGSEA. The CDR3 nucleotides read TGCAGCGCTGTTGGGGAGGAGGGCGAGCAGTACTTC. Residues: CSAVGEEGEQYF.

J is TRBJ1-3 and V is TRBV7-4; 9 bases line up with TRBD1. Germline lookup yields CDR1 SGHVT and CDR2 SQSDAQ. V dropped 3 bases and J dropped 8; count of bases not matched to a gene: 11. The CDR3 is made up of 16 amino acids. The CDR3 nucleotides read TGTGCCAGCAGCTTCGATACAGGGGGCTGTCTAGACACCATATATTTT. It is translated as CASSFDTGGCLDTIYF. The whole variable domain, remainder taken from reference TRBV7-4 and TRBJ1-3, is GAGVSQSPRYKVAKRGRDVALRCDSISGHVTLYWYRQTLGQGSEVLTYSQSDAQRDKSGRPSGRFSAERPERSVSTLKIQRTEQGDSAVYLCASSFDTGGCLDTIYFGEGSWLTVV.

The rearrangement links TRBV5-4 to TRBJ1-2, with 9 bases fitting TRBD1. CDR3 length: 14 amino acids. Per the germline V gene, CDR1 is SGHNT and CDR2 is YYREEE (reference sequence). Trimming at V came to 4 bases and at J to 5 bases, leaving 6 bases not matched to a gene. The CDR3 spells CASSATGGEYGYTF. The DNA of the CDR3 is TGTGCCAGCAGCGCCACAGGGGGCGAATATGGCTACACCTTC.

This sequence joins TRBV25-1 and TRBJ1-3; the match to TRBD1 covers 7 bases. The germline CDR1 and CDR2 sequences are MGHDK and SYGVNS. J lost 1 base, V lost 7 bases, and 7 bases had no gene match. The CDR3 spans 15 residues. This CDR3 is CASTETGNSGNTIYF. The CDR3 bases are TGTGCCAGCACCGAGACAGGGAATTCTGGAAACACCATATATTTT.

The CDR3, as DNA: TGTGCCATCAGTGAGGACAGGGCAGGGGAGCAGTTCTTC. Protein product: CAISEDRAGEQFF. This sequence joins TRBV10-3 and TRBJ2-1; 7 bases match TRBD1. The CDR3 loop spans 13 amino acids. The junction had 5 bases not matched to a gene; V was cut back by 2 bases and J by 10 bases. Germline V gene data show CDR1 as ENHRY and CDR2 as SYGVKD.

The rearrangement joins TRBV18 to TRBJ1-5; a weak D match, TRBD1 (6 bases). Germline V gene data show CDR1 as KGHSH and CDR2 as LQKENI. V lost 6 bases and J 0 bases, leaving 15 bases between the germline ends. The CDR3 sequence is 16 residues long. As DNA, the CDR3 is TGTGCCAGCTCTCCAGCTACAGGGATTAGCAATCAGCCCCAGCATTTT. It specifies CASSPATGISNQPQHF.

In nucleotides, the CDR3 is TGTGCCAGCGAGGGCGGGGATTACACCGGGGAGCTGTTTTTT. Residues: CASEGGDYTGELFF. The chain carries TRBV2 and TRBJ2-2; D is possibly TRBD2 (6 bases). Germline V gives CDR1 SNHLY, CDR2 FYNNEI. The CDR3 is made up of 14 amino acids. V lost 8 bases, J lost 3 bases, and 13 bases lay in between.

V gene TRBV6-5 combines with J gene TRBJ1-1, with TRBD1 matching over 7 bases. The CDR3 has 12 amino acids. In germline, CDR1 is MNHEY, CDR2 SVGAGI. V lost 4 bases, J lost 10 bases, and 6 bases stayed unmatched. CDR3 in DNA: TGTGCCAGCAGTTTTAGACAGGGACGAGCTTTCTTT. Translating gives CASSFRQGRAFF.

In this sample, this clone turned up once. J is TRBJ1-6 and V is TRBV6-5; D is undetermined. With 5 bases removed from V and 6 bases from J, the gap between germline ends came to 11 bases. The CDR3 runs to 14 residues. Looked up from germline, CDR1 is MNHEY and CDR2 is SVGAGI. The CDR3 sequence is CASSRDGVNSPLHF. In nucleotides, the CDR3 is TGTGCCAGCAGTAGAGACGGGGTTAATTCACCCCTCCACTTT.

The CDR3 nucleotides are TGTGCCAGCAGCTTGGTCGGACAGGGGTTTTCACCCCTCCACTTT. Translated, it gives CASSLVGQGFSPLHF. The chain carries TRBV5-4 and TRBJ1-6, with 9 nucleotides matching TRBD1. V dropped 0 bases and J dropped 9; count of bases not matched to a gene: 4. CDR1 is SGHNT, CDR2 YYREEE, per germline (reference sequence). The CDR3 has 15 residues.